Below, 19 T cell receptor beta chains from the same sample are listed, as sequenced in a study of blood T cell repertoires in COVID-19. Assay used: immunoSEQ multiplex PCR; TCRdb lists only in-frame clones, some missing. The sample shows fewer than 350,000 clones, roughly 85% of them seen only once. The sequenced material came from PBMCs or T cells enriched from blood (not recorded which). These receptors originate from a woman aged 50 to 65 who had recovered from COVID-19.

This chain connects TRBV7-2 to TRBJ2-2; TRBD1 agrees at 10 bases. Germline CDR1 is SGHTA and CDR2 is FQGNSA. The junction had 1 base not matched to a gene; V was cut back by 3 bases and J by 0 bases. CDR3 size: 16 residues. The CDR3 sequence is CASSLGQGTNTGELFF. Written as DNA, the CDR3 is TGTGCCAGCAGCTTGGGACAGGGGACGAACACCGGGGAGCTGTTTTTT.

The gene calls are TRBV10-3 and TRBJ1-3, with 9 bases matching TRBD1. The CDR3 extends over 16 amino acids. The V and J ends lost 6 bases and 6 bases, in that order; junction bases with no gene match: 12. Germline values: CDR1 ENHRY, CDR2 SYGVKD. The CDR3 is CAIRGSGTGIENTIYF. The CDR3, as DNA: TGTGCCATCAGGGGGTCCGGGACAGGGATTGAAAACACCATATATTTT.

V and J are TRBV19 and TRBJ1-1; TRBD1 might be the D (5 bases). V lost 3 bases and J 1 base, leaving 9 bases between the germline ends. CDR1 LNHDA and CDR2 SQIVND come from the germline V gene (reference sequence). This CDR3 is 14 amino acids long. The DNA for the CDR3 is TGTGCCAGTAGTATCCACAGGACGAACACTGAAGCTTTCTTT. Protein: CASSIHRTNTEAFF.

Only one count was recorded for this clone. This rearrangement joins TRBV11-2 to TRBJ2-2; D unresolved. Germline V lookup: CDR1 SGHAT, CDR2 FQNNGV. This CDR3 is built from 12 residues. The V end lost 3 bases, the J end lost 4 bases, and 3 bases lay between the germline ends. The CDR3 sequence: CASSFGTGELFF. The CDR3 DNA follows: TGTGCCAGCAGCTTCGGCACCGGGGAGCTGTTTTTT.

The V and J genes are TRBV6-6 and TRBJ2-1, with unresolved D. CDR3 length: 12 amino acids. Trimming stripped 3 bases from V and 8 bases from J, with 8 bases between. Per germline, CDR1 MNHNY and CDR2 SVGAGI (reference sequence). This chain's CDR3 is CASSYRSDEQFF. Written as DNA, the CDR3 is TGTGCCAGCAGTTATAGATCCGATGAGCAGTTCTTC.

This clone came up a few times. The chain uses TRBV19 and TRBJ2-7, with a tentative D call TRBD1 (6 bases). Trimming took off 6 bases at V and 2 bases at J, with 14 bases between the two ends. Germline values: CDR1 LNHDA, CDR2 SQIVND (reference sequence). The CDR3 is made up of 14 amino acids. The CDR3 region is CASSLQGATYEQYF. In DNA form, the CDR3 reads TGTGCCAGTAGCCTACAGGGAGCCACCTACGAGCAGTACTTC.

With regard to this clone: The sample contains more than one DNA sequence encoding this CDR3. This chain links TRBV5-1 with TRBJ1-2, with D possibly TRBD1 on 6 matching bases. V was cut by 0 bases and J by 4 bases, with 10 bases left in between. CDR1 and CDR2 (germline): SGHRS, YFSETQ. The CDR3 loop spans 14 amino acids. The CDR3 spells CASSLAQGLYGYTF. CDR3 bases: TGCGCCAGCAGCTTGGCGCAGGGGCTCTATGGCTACACCTTC.

The J gene is TRBJ1-6, the V gene TRBV30, with D unresolved. V shed 4 bases and J shed 8 bases, with 18 bases lying between them. CDR3 length equals 15 residues. CDR1 is GTSNPN, CDR2 SVGIG, per germline (reference sequence). The CDR3: CAWTPFRRTDSPLHF. The CDR3 DNA sequence: TGTGCCTGGACCCCATTTCGTCGAACAGATTCACCCCTCCACTTT.

The J gene is TRBJ1-6, the V gene TRBV6-1, with D possibly being TRBD1 (5 bases). Trimming left V 3 bases short and J 6 bases short, with 12 bases between. Per germline, CDR1 MNHNS and CDR2 SASEGT. The CDR3 has 15 amino acids. The CDR3 reads CASSELDSLNSPLHF. The CDR3 DNA reads TGTGCCAGCAGTGAGCTTGACAGCCTTAATTCACCCCTCCACTTT.

This chain connects TRBV14 to TRBJ1-1; D uncertain. Trimming pared 4 bases from V and 0 bases from J, leaving 6 bases between. The length of the CDR3 is 13 residues. The germline V gene has CDR1 SGHDN and CDR2 FVKESK. CDR3 region: CASSRQMNTEAFF. For the CDR3, the DNA is TGTGCCAGCAGCCGGCAGATGAACACTGAAGCTTTCTTT.

The V gene is TRBV18, the J gene TRBJ2-3; D not certain. V was trimmed by 6 bases and J by 6 bases, leaving 19 bases between them. CDR3 length equals 15 residues. Looked up from germline, CDR1 is KGHSH and CDR2 is LQKENI. Here the CDR3 reads CASSSATSARDTQYF. In DNA, the CDR3 is TGTGCCAGCTCTTCGGCCACTTCAGCCAGGGATACGCAGTATTTT.

The V and J genes are TRBV4-3 and TRBJ2-2; TRBD2 matches 7 bases. V lost 3 bases, J lost 8 bases, and 6 bases stayed unmatched. The CDR3 length is 14 residues. Germline values: CDR1 LGHNA, CDR2 YSLEER. As DNA, the CDR3 is TGCGCCAGCAGCCACGGATCGGGGGGAGGGGAGCTGTTTTTT. It codes for CASSHGSGGGELFF.

On this clone: At one of its ends the junction is not consistent with the germline gene, which may arise from a read error. The rearrangement links TRBV5-1 to TRBJ1-4; TRBD1 might be the D (5 bases). Germline V CDR1 and CDR2: SGHRS, YFSETQ. This CDR3 spans 15 amino acids. This CDR3 reads CASSPGGGSKEKLFF. CDR3 nucleotide sequence: TGCGCCAGCAGCCCGGGGGGTGGCTCTAAAGAAAAACTGTTTTTT.

The chain joins TRBV18 to TRBJ1-2; a possible D gene is TRBD1 (6 bases). From germline, CDR1 is KGHSH and CDR2 LQKENI. Trimming took off 3 bases at V and 4 bases at J, with 18 bases between the two ends. The CDR3 is 16 amino acids. The CDR3 coding sequence is TGTGCCAGCTCACCGGACAGCGAATTTCTTATCTATGGCTACACCTTC. Amino acid sequence: CASSPDSEFLIYGYTF. Supplemented by reference TRBV18 and TRBJ1-2, the full variable domain reads NAGVMQNPRHLVRRRGQEARLRCSPMKGHSHVYWYRQLPEEGLKFMVYLQKENIIDESGMPKERFSAEFPKEGPSILRIQQVVRGDSAAYFCASSPDSEFLIYGYTFGSGTRLTVV.

The genes are TRBV19 and TRBJ2-2; 7 bases align to TRBD1. From germline, CDR1 is LNHDA and CDR2 SQIVND (reference sequence). CDR3 size: 13 residues. The J segment lost 3 bases and the V segment lost 10 bases, leaving 5 bases of the junction unmatched. The CDR3, as DNA: TGTGCCACCAGGACAGGACACACCGGGGAGCTGTTTTTT. Residues: CATRTGHTGELFF.

The chain recombines TRBV9 with TRBJ1-1, with D tentatively TRBD1 (5 bases). Trimming removed 3 bases at V and 5 bases at J, with 17 bases between. This CDR3 is 15 amino acids long. Per germline, CDR1 SGDLS and CDR2 YYNGEE. As DNA, the CDR3 is TGTGCCAGCAGCGCCCGGGACTTAGGGAGGACTGAAGCTTTCTTT. Its translation is CASSARDLGRTEAFF.

V gene TRBV7-3 combines with J gene TRBJ2-2, with D hard to call. V lost 2 bases and J lost 4, with 5 bases in between. The CDR3 is 13 amino acids. Germline CDR1 reads SGHTA; CDR2 reads FQGTGA. DNA of the CDR3: TGTGCCAGCAGCTTATTTCTCACCGGGGAGCTGTTTTTT. Amino acids: CASSLFLTGELFF. Together with reference TRBV7-3 and TRBJ2-2, the CDR3 gives the full variable domain: GAGVSQTPSNKVTEKGKYVELRCDPISGHTALYWYRQSLGQGPEFLIYFQGTGAADDSGLPNDRFFAVRPEGSVSTLKIQRTERGDSAVYLCASSLFLTGELFFGEGSRLTVL.

This chain uses TRBV7-2 with TRBJ2-5; perhaps TRBD1 as D (6 bases). The ends were cut back, 1 base at V and 4 bases at J, with 13 bases in the middle. Germline V gene sequence: CDR1 SGHTA, CDR2 FQGNSA. The CDR3 has 15 amino acids. The CDR3 DNA follows: TGTGCCAGCAGCTTAGATCCAGGGGTGAGAGAGACCCAGTACTTC. Its protein is CASSLDPGVRETQYF.

Regarding this clone: Other nucleotide sequences from this sample produce the same CDR3. The chain carries TRBV2 and TRBJ2-5; 13 bases are shared with TRBD2. This CDR3 is 14 amino acids long. The trim removed 4 bases at V and 5 bases at J, leaving 1 base unmatched. Germline V gene lookup returns CDR1 SNHLY and CDR2 FYNNEI. The CDR3 DNA is TGTGCCAGCAGTGTACTAGCGGGAGGGGAGACCCAGTACTTC. It codes for CASSVLAGGETQYF. The whole variable domain, filled in from reference TRBV2 and TRBJ2-5, reads EPEVTQTPSHQVTQMGQEVILRCVPISNHLYFYWYRQILGQKVEFLVSFYNNEISEKSEIFDDQFSVERPDGSNFTLKIRSTKLEDSAMYFCASSVLAGGETQYFGPGTRLLVL.